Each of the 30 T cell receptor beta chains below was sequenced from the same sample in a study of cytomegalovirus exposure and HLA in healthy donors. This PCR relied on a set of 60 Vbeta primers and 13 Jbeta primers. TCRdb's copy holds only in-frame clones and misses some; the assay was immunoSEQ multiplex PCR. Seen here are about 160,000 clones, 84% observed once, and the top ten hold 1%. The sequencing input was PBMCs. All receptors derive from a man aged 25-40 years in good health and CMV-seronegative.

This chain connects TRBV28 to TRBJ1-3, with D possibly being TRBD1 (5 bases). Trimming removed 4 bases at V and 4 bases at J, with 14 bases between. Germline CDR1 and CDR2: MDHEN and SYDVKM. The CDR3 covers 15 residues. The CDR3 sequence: CASSSPQGIGNTIYF. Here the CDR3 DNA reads TGTGCCAGCAGTTCACCGCAGGGTATAGGAAACACCATATATTTT.

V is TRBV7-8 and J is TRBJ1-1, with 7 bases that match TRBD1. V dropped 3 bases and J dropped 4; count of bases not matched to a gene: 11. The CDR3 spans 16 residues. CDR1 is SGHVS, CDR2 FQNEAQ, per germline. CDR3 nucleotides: TGTGCCAGCAGCTTCGGGACAGCCGGAGGTGGCACTGAAGCTTTCTTT. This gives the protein CASSFGTAGGGTEAFF.

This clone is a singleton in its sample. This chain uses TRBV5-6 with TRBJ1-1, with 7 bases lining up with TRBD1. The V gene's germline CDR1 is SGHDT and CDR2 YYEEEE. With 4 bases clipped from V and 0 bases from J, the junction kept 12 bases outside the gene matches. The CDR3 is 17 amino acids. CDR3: CASSGTDEIFMNTEAFF. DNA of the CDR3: TGTGCCAGCAGCGGGACAGATGAAATCTTCATGAACACTGAAGCTTTCTTT. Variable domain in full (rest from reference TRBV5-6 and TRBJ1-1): DAGVTQSPTHLIKTRGQQVTLRCSPKSGHDTVSWYQQALGQGPQFIFQYYEEEERQRGNFPDRFSGHQFPNYSSELNVNALLLGDSALYLCASSGTDEIFMNTEAFFGQGTRLTVV.

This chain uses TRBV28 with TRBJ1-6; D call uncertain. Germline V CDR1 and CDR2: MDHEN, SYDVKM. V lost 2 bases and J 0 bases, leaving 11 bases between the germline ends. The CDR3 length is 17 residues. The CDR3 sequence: CASSLLVRSSYNSPLHF. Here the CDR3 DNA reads TGTGCCAGCAGTTTACTCGTTCGGAGCTCCTATAATTCACCCCTCCACTTT.

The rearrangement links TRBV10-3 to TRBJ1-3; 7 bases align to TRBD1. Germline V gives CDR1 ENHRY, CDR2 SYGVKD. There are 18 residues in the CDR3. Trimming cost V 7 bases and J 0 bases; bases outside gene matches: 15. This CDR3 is CAITPGDRTQISGNTIYF. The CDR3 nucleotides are TGTGCCATCACTCCGGGGGACAGAACCCAGATCTCTGGAAACACCATATATTTT.

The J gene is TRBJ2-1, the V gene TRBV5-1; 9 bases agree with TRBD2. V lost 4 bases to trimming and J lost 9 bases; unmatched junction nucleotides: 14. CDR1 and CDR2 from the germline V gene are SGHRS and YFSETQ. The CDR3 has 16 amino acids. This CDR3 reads CASSPLAGDLSGEQFF. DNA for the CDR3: TGCGCCAGCAGCCCCTTAGCGGGAGACCTGTCGGGTGAGCAGTTCTTC. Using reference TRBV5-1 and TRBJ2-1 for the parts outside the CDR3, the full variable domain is KAGVTQTPRYLIKTRGQQVTLSCSPISGHRSVSWYQQTPGQGLQFLFEYFSETQRNKGNFPGRFSGRQFSNSRSEMNVSTLELGDSALYLCASSPLAGDLSGEQFFGPGTRLTVL.

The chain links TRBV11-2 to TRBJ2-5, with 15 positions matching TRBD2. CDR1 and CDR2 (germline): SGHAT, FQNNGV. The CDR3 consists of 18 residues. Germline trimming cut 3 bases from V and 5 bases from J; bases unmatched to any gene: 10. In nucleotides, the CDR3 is TGTGCCAGCAGCTTTGGACTAGCGGGGGGGCCTTTCGGGGAGACCCAGTACTTC. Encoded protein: CASSFGLAGGPFGETQYF.

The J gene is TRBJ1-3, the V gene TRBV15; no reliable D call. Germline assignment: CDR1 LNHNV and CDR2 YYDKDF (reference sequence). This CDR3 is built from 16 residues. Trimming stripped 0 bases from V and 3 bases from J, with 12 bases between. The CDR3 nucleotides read TGTGCCACCAGCAGAGATCGTGGAAGGAGTGGAAACACCATATATTTT. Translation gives CATSRDRGRSGNTIYF.

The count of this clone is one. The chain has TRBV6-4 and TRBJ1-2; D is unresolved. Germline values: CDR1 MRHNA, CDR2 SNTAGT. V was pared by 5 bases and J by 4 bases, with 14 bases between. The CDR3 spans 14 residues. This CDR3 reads CASSYEAEGYGYTF. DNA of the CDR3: TGTGCCAGCAGTTACGAAGCAGAGGGCTATGGCTACACCTTC.

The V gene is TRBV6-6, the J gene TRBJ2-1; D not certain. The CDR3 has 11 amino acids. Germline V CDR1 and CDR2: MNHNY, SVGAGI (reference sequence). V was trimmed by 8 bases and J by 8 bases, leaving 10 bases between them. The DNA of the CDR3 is TGTGCCAGCCTTAAGCTAGATGAGCAGTTCTTC. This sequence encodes CASLKLDEQFF.

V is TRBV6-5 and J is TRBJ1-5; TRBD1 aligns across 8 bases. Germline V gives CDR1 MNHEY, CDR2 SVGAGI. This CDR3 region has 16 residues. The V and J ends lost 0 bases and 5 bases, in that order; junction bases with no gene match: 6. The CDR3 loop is CASSYSPGGTYQPQHF. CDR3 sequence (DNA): TGTGCCAGCAGTTACTCCCCAGGGGGCACCTATCAGCCCCAGCATTTT.

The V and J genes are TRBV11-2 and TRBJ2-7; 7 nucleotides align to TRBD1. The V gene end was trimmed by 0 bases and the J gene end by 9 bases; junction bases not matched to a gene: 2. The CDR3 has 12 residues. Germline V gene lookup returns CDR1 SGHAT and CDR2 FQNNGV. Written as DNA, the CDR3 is TGTGCCAGCAGCTTAGACTACAGGGGGCAGTACTTC. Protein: CASSLDYRGQYF.

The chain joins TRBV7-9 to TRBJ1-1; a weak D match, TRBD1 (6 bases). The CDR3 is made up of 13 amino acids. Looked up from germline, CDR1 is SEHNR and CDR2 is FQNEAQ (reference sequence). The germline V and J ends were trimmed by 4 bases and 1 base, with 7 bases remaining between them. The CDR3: CASSYRENTEAFF. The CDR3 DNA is TGTGCCAGCAGCTACAGGGAGAACACTGAAGCTTTCTTT.

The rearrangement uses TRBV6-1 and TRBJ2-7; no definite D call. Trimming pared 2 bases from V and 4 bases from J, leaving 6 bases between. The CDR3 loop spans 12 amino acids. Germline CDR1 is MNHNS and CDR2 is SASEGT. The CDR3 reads CASSEIPYEQYF. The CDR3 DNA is TGTGCCAGCAGTGAAATCCCTTACGAGCAGTACTTC.

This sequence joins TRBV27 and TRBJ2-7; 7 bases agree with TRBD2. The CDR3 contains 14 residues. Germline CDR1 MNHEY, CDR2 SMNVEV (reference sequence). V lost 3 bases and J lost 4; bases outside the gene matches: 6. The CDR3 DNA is TGTGCCAGCAGTTTCGGACTAGACGGATACGAGCAGTACTTC. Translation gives CASSFGLDGYEQYF.

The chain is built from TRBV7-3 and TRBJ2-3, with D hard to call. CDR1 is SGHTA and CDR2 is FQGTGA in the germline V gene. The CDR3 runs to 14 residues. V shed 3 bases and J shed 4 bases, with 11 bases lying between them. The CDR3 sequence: CASSFSQVPDTQYF. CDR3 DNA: TGTGCCAGCAGCTTCTCCCAGGTGCCAGATACGCAGTATTTT.

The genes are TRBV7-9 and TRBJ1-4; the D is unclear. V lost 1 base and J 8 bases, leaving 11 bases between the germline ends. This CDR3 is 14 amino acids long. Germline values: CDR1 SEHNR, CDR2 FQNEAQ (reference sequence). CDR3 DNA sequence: TGTGCCAGCAGCTTAGGGGAGTCGGAGGAAAAACTGTTTTTT. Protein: CASSLGESEEKLFF.

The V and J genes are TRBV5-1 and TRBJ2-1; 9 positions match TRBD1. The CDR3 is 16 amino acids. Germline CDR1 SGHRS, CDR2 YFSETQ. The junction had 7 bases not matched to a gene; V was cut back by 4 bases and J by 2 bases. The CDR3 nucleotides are TGCGCCAGCAGCCGCCAGGGGACAGGGACCTACAATGAGCAGTTCTTC. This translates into CASSRQGTGTYNEQFF.

CDR3 sequence: CASSDPWQGNPQYF. DNA of the CDR3: TGTGCCAGTAGTGACCCTTGGCAGGGGAATCCGCAGTACTTC. J is TRBJ2-7 and V is TRBV19; possible D gene TRBD1, 6 bases. V was shortened by 5 bases and J by 9 bases, with 20 bases between the two germline ends. The CDR3 is 14 residues long. CDR1 is LNHDA, CDR2 SQIVND, per germline (reference sequence).

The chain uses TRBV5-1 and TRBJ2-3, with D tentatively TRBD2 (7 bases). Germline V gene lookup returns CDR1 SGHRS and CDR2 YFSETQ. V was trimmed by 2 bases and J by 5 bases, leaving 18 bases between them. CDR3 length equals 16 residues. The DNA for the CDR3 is TGCGCCAGCAGCTTAGATTCGTGGGGGGGCCGAGATACGCAGTATTTT. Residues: CASSLDSWGGRDTQYF. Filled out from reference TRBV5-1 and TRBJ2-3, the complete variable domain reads KAGVTQTPRYLIKTRGQQVTLSCSPISGHRSVSWYQQTPGQGLQFLFEYFSETQRNKGNFPGRFSGRQFSNSRSEMNVSTLELGDSALYLCASSLDSWGGRDTQYFGPGTRLTVL.

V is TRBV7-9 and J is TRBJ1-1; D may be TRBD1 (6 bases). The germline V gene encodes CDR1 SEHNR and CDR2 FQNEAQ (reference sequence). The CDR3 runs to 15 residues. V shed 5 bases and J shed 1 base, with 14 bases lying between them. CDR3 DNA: TGTGCCAGCAGCCCAAGGGGGACGGGGAACACTGAAGCTTTCTTT. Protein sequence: CASSPRGTGNTEAFF.

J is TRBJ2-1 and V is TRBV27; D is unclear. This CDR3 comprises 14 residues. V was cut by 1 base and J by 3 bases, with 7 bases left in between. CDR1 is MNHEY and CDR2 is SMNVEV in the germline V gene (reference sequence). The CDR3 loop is CASSLFGSYNEQFF. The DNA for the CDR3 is TGTGCCAGCAGTTTATTTGGCAGCTACAATGAGCAGTTCTTC.

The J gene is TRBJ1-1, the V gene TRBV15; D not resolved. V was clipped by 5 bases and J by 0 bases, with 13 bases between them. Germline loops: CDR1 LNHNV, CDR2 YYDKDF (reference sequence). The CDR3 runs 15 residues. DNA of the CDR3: TGTGCCACCAGCGATAAGAGGGAGCTGAACACTGAAGCTTTCTTT. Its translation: CATSDKRELNTEAFF.

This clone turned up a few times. The CDR3 DNA reads TGTGCCAGCAGCACCAGGACTAGCGGGGCCTCTGGGGCCAACGTCCTGACTTTC. This gives the protein CASSTRTSGASGANVLTF. J is TRBJ2-6 and V is TRBV7-9; 12 bases are shared with TRBD2. The CDR3 runs 18 residues. V lost 5 bases, J lost 0 bases, and 5 bases stayed unmatched. The germline V gene has CDR1 SEHNR and CDR2 FQNEAQ (reference sequence).

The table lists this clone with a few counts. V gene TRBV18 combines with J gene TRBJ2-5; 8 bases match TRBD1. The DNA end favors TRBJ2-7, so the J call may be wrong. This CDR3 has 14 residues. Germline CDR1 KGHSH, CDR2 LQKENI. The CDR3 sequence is CASSHRDRTYEQYF. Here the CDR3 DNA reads TGTGCCAGCTCACACCGGGACAGGACCTACGAGCAGTACTTC.

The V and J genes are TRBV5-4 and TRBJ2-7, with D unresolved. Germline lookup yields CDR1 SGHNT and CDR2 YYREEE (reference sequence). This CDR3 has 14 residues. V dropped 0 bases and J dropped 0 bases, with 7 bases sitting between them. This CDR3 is CASSLDGSSYEQYF. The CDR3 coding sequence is TGTGCCAGCAGCTTGGACGGTAGCTCCTACGAGCAGTACTTC.

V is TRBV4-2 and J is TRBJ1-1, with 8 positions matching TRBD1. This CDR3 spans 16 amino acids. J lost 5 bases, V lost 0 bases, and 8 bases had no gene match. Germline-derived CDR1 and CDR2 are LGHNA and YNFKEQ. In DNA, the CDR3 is TGTGCCAGCAGCCAAGATTCCCTAGACAGGGGAACTGAAGCTTTCTTT. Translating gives CASSQDSLDRGTEAFF.

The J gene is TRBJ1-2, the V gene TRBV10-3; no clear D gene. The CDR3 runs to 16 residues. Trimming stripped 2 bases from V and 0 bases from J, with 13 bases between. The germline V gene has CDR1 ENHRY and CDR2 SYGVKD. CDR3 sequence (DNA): TGTGCCATCAGTGAGGACACCGAAAGATCTAACTATGGCTACACCTTC. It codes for CAISEDTERSNYGYTF.

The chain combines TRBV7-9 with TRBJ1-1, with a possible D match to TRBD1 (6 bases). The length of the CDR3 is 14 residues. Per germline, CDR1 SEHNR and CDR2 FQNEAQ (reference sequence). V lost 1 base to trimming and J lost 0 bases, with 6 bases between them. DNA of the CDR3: TGTGCCAGCAGCTTAGAGGGGGTGAACACTGAAGCTTTCTTT. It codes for CASSLEGVNTEAFF.

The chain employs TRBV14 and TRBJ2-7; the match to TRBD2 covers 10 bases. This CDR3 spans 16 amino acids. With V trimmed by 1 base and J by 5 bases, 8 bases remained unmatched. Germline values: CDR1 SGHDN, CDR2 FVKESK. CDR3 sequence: CASSQGRGLASDEQYF. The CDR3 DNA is TGTGCCAGCAGCCAAGGGAGGGGACTAGCGTCCGACGAGCAGTACTTC. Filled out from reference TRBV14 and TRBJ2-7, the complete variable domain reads EAGVTQFPSHSVIEKGQTVTLRCDPISGHDNLYWYRRVMGKEIKFLLHFVKESKQDESGMPNNRFLAERTGGTYSTLKVQPAELEDSGVYFCASSQGRGLASDEQYFGPGTRLTVT.